Given below is one TCR beta chain in context. This clonotype was seen at least ten times. Its antigen is not yet known. There are no base qualities to consult, and no much larger clone falls within one base. The germline ends are 6 bases apart after V is trimmed by 1 base and J by 5 bases. The CDR3 holds 12 amino acids from the cysteine to the phenylalanine. The kept DNA is CDR3 alone, 36 bases in frame from the first base. This record comes from a study of response to subunit inactivated influenza vaccine (dated by TCRdb to 2016 to 2019). Study-wide context: To follow how T cells responded to a trivalent subunit inactivated influenza vaccine, the researchers relied on deep quantitative profiling of the T cell receptor repertoire. On the study overall, not on this receptor specifically: According to the authors, only a limited number of new T cells may be recruited by each seasonal influenza vaccination.

The receptor library was made with RT-PCR. Reads for this sample came from an Illumina HiSeq 2500. TCRdb's own reprocessing of the public reads used fastp at Q25 and MiXCR and kept productive beta chains. Rows with a matching CDR3 protein are joined into one entry that keeps the most common DNA and genes. Present in this sample are hundreds of thousands of distinct CDR3 sequences, 15% to 18% of which were seen just once. More than 9% of the sample is held by the ten biggest clonotypes. The material was PBMCs from blood, obtained 11 to 12 days after vaccination. The chain links TRBV12-3 or TRBV12-4 with TRBJ2-7, with an unclear D gene assignment. The receptor was derived from a man over 45 who received an inactivated influenza vaccine. Donor details come from another sample of the same person, matched by shared clones. The CDR3 reads CASSLGLDEQYF. The bases read TGTGCCAGCAGTTTAGGTCTGGACGAGCAGTACTTC.